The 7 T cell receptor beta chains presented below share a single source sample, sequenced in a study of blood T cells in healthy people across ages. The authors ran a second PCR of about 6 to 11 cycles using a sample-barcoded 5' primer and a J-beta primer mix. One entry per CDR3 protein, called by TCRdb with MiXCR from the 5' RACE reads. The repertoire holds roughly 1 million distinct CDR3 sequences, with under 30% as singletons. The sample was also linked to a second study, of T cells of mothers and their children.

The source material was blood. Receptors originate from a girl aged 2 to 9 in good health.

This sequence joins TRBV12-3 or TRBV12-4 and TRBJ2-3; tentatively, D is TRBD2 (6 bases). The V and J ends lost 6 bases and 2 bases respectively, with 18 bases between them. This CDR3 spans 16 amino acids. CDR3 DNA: TGTGCCAGCAGCGCAACCCCCGGGACTTCCACAGATACGCAGTATTTT. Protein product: CASSATPGTSTDTQYF.

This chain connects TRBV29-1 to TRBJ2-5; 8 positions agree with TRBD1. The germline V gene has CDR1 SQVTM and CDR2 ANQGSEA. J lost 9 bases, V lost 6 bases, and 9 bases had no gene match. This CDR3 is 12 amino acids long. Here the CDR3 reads CSVERTGKAQYF. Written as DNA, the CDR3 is TGCAGCGTGGAAAGGACAGGGAAGGCCCAGTACTTC.

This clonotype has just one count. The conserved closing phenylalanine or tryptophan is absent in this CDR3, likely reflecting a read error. The CDR3 sequence is CASSQSAGQGVETQYL. The CDR3 nucleotides are TGCGCCAGCAGCCAATCCGCGGGACAGGGGGTAGAGACCCAGTACCTC. J is TRBJ2-1 and V is TRBV4-1; 11 nucleotides line up with TRBD1. The end of the DNA aligns better with TRBJ2-5, so the J call may be wrong. The CDR3 length is 16 residues. Germline values: CDR1 MGHRA, CDR2 YSYEKL.

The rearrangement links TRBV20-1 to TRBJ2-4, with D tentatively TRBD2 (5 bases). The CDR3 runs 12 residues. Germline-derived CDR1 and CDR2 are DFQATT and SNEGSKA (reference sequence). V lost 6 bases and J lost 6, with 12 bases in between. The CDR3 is CSALDSTNIQYF. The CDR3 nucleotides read TGCAGTGCCTTGGACTCAACAAACATTCAGTACTTC.

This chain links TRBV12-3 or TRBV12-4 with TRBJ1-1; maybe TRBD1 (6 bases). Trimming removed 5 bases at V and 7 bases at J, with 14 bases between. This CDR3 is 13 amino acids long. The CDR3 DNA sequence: TGTGCCAGCAGTCCTCAGGGGCGGGGTGAAGCTTTCTTT. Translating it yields CASSPQGRGEAFF.

The CDR3 loop is CASSPQGVRSPLHF. For the CDR3, the DNA is TGTGCCAGCAGTCCACAGGGTGTCCGTTCACCCCTCCACTTT. V is TRBV12-3 or TRBV12-4 and J is TRBJ1-6; D possibly corresponds to TRBD1 (6 bases). Trimming cost V 5 bases and J 9 bases, with 14 bases left between them. The CDR3 contains 14 residues.

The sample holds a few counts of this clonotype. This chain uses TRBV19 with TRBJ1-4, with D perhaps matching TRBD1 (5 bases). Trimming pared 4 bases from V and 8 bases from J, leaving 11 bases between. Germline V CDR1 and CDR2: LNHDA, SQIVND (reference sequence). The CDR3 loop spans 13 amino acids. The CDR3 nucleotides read TGTGCCAGTAGTAACCAGGGTTCCGAAAAACTGTTTTTT. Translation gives CASSNQGSEKLFF.